This is a list of T cell receptor beta chains from one sample in a study of cytomegalovirus exposure and HLA in healthy donors. Data came from immunoSEQ multiplex PCR; TCRdb stores just in-frame clones and leaves some out. The table includes roughly 100,000 clones, approximately 76% detected once. Source material: PBMCs. The receptors shown here come from a woman between 18 and 30 years old in good health and CMV-seropositive. Each CDR3 is given without its conserved first and last residue. The order of the fields is V gene, D gene, J gene, CDR3 protein. The D gene is left open where the match is weak.

v_gene: TRBV4-2
d_gene: .
j_gene: TRBJ1-2
CDR3aa: ASSQDLYVYGYT

v_gene: TRBV5-1
d_gene: TRBD2
j_gene: TRBJ2-7
CDR3aa: ASSMTSGRLYEQY

v_gene: TRBV6-5
d_gene: .
j_gene: TRBJ2-5
CDR3aa: ASTPGGAETQY

v_gene: TRBV10-1
d_gene: .
j_gene: TRBJ1-1
CDR3aa: ASSPADDSEAF

v_gene: TRBV11-2
d_gene: .
j_gene: TRBJ2-7
CDR3aa: ASTYGGLLYEQY

v_gene: TRBV19
d_gene: .
j_gene: TRBJ2-2
CDR3aa: ASTPRENTGELF

v_gene: TRBV18
d_gene: TRBD2
j_gene: TRBJ2-7
CDR3aa: ASSPSLAGDEQY

v_gene: TRBV30
d_gene: .
j_gene: TRBJ2-2
CDR3aa: AWSLGVPGTGELF

v_gene: TRBV28
d_gene: .
j_gene: TRBJ1-1
CDR3aa: ASKTTPNTEAF

v_gene: TRBV5-4
d_gene: .
j_gene: TRBJ1-1
CDR3aa: ASSLERGWNTEAF

v_gene: TRBV29-1
d_gene: .
j_gene: TRBJ2-3
CDR3aa: SAVRWRTDTQY

v_gene: TRBV28
d_gene: TRBD1
j_gene: TRBJ2-5
CDR3aa: ASRRTGTETQY

v_gene: TRBV5-6
d_gene: .
j_gene: TRBJ1-4
CDR3aa: ASSGTAEKLF

v_gene: TRBV28
d_gene: .
j_gene: TRBJ2-7
CDR3aa: ASETGNSYEQY

v_gene: TRBV27
d_gene: TRBD1
j_gene: TRBJ1-2
CDR3aa: ASREGQRKGNYGYT

v_gene: TRBV4-2
d_gene: .
j_gene: TRBJ2-1
CDR3aa: ASSQDSPAVGTEQF

v_gene: TRBV28
d_gene: .
j_gene: TRBJ2-1
CDR3aa: ASSFRDNNEQF

v_gene: TRBV19
d_gene: .
j_gene: TRBJ1-3
CDR3aa: ASSPMSSGNTIY

v_gene: TRBV19
d_gene: TRBD1
j_gene: TRBJ2-7
CDR3aa: ASSRTGSSYEQY

v_gene: TRBV2
d_gene: .
j_gene: TRBJ2-5
CDR3aa: ASGSFETQY

v_gene: TRBV20-1
d_gene: .
j_gene: TRBJ1-1
CDR3aa: SARGGTEAF

v_gene: TRBV10-1
d_gene: .
j_gene: TRBJ2-3
CDR3aa: ASSEGLGGMADTQY

v_gene: TRBV10-3
d_gene: TRBD1
j_gene: TRBJ1-1
CDR3aa: AITPTGEAEAF